Detailed here is one T cell receptor (beta chain). The entry originates in a study of PD-1 blockade in classical Hodgkin lymphoma. Overall study: Patients had nivolumab dosed at 3 mg/kg, delivered intravenously every 2 weeks.

Each patient's relapse followed autologous stem cell transplantation, and brentuximab vedotin exposure varied. Thawed PBMCs were subjected to magnetic negative selection, which yielded isolated CD8+ T cells. Best responses were complete response, partial response or progressive disease. Repertoires were generated with immunoSEQ multiplex PCR, while TCRdb's copy carries only in-frame clones and drops some. The top ten hold less than 7.5% of the sample, which has roughly 28,000 clones, around 90% seen once. Germline V gene data show CDR1 as SGHTA and CDR2 as FQGTGA. Trimming took 5 bases from V and 5 from J, leaving 19 bases between them. The CDR3 is made up of 16 amino acids.

The source material was CD8+ T cells from blood, sampled at baseline. The chain employs TRBV7-3 and TRBJ2-1; possibly TRBD2 for D (6 bases). This clonotype was obtained from a human donor with classical Hodgkin lymphoma. Written as DNA, the CDR3 is TGTGCCAGCAGCCGAACTCGGAGGGGCGGGAACAATGAGCAGTTCTTC. Translating gives CASSRTRRGGNNEQFF.